Listed below are T cell receptor beta chains from one sample, sequenced in a study of T cell responses to AZD1222 COVID-19 vaccine. Profiling relied on immunoSEQ multiplex PCR, and the TCRdb table lists in-frame clones only, not all of them. This table holds around 100,000 clones, about 89% found once. This specimen consisted of peripheral blood, obtained on day 0 of AZD1222 vaccination. All receptors come from an adult in good health. The CDR3 runs from the conserved cysteine through the conserved F or W. D genes are given only for firm matches. Expanded clones get a size class; other rows say once, few or many, or leave the size out.

TRBJ2-1 | TRBV5-1 | - | - | CASSLSLRQEYNEQFF | TGCGCCAGCAGCTTGTCGTTGAGACAGGAATACAATGAGCAGTTCTTC
TRBJ1-3 | TRBV7-9 | few | TRBD1 | CASSFTGGADSGNTIYF | TGTGCCAGCAGCTTCACAGGGGGCGCCGACTCTGGAAACACCATATATTTT
TRBJ2-3 | TRBV29-1 | few | - | CSVEEGGPTDTQYF | TGCAGCGTTGAGGAAGGGGGACCTACAGATACGCAGTATTTT
TRBJ1-5 | TRBV11-2 | - | - | CASSLDIQMYSNQPQHF | TGTGCCAGCAGCTTAGACATACAGATGTATAGCAATCAGCCCCAGCATTTT
TRBJ1-1 | TRBV3-1/TRBV3-2 | - | - | CASSTGTPNTEAFF | TGTGCCAGCAGTACCGGGACACCAAACACTGAAGCTTTCTTT
TRBJ1-2 | TRBV5-1 | - | TRBD1 | CASSPTTGSDYGYTF | TGCGCCAGCAGCCCTACGACAGGGTCTGACTATGGCTACACCTTC
TRBJ1-1 | TRBV27 | - | - | CASSWDRANRAFF | TGTGCCAGCAGTTGGGATCGTGCGAACAGGGCTTTCTTT
TRBJ2-1 | TRBV3-1/TRBV3-2 | - | - | CASSRLPGYNEQFF | TGTGCCAGCAGCCGACTTCCGGGATACAATGAGCAGTTCTTC
TRBJ2-3 | TRBV19 | - | - | CASTPWAGAPSTDTQYF | TGTGCCAGTACCCCTTGGGCAGGGGCCCCGAGCACAGATACGCAGTATTTT
TRBJ1-1 | TRBV13 | - | - | CASSTTEAFF | TGTGCCAGCAGCACAACTGAAGCTTTCTTT
TRBJ1-2 | TRBV30 | - | TRBD1 | CAWSVFGTGAAVNGYTF | TGTGCCTGGAGTGTTTTTGGGACAGGGGCCGCAGTCAATGGCTACACCTTC
TRBJ1-3 | TRBV6-5 | - | - | CASSYITRHSGNTIYF | TGTGCCAGCAGTTACATCACACGACACTCTGGAAACACCATATATTTT
TRBJ2-3 | TRBV10-1 | - | - | CASSESTSTGSGTDTQYF | TGCGCCAGCAGTGAGTCGACAAGCACAGGGTCTGGCACAGATACGCAGTATTTT
TRBJ2-1 | TRBV11-3 | - | - | CASSPPGSYNEQFF | TGTGCCAGCAGCCCCCCCGGGTCCTACAATGAGCAGTTCTTC
TRBJ2-2 | TRBV14 | - | - | CASSQERIGNTGELFF | TGTGCCAGCAGCCAAGAACGGATAGGGAACACCGGGGAGCTGTTTTTT
TRBJ1-2 | TRBV4-2 | few | TRBD1 | CASSQDLGQGDQSYGYTF | TGTGCCAGCAGCCAAGATTTGGGACAGGGGGATCAGAGCTATGGCTACACCTTC
TRBJ1-5 | TRBV7-9 | - | TRBD1 | CASSGPGQGLHQPQHF | TGTGCCAGCAGCGGCCCGGGACAGGGTTTGCATCAGCCCCAGCATTTT
TRBJ2-4 | TRBV4-1 | - | - | CASTQQVAKNIQYF | TGCGCCAGCACTCAACAGGTAGCCAAAAACATTCAGTACTTC
TRBJ2-3 | TRBV3-1/TRBV3-2 | - | - | CASSLRNTQYF | TGTGCCAGCAGCCTAAGAAATACGCAGTATTTT
TRBJ1-5 | TRBV19 | - | - | CASSIFGGADQPQHF | TGTGCCAGTAGTATTTTCGGGGGCGCGGATCAGCCCCAGCATTTT
TRBJ1-3 | TRBV9 | - | - | CASSGGPGNTIYF | TGTGCCAGCAGCGGGGGTCCTGGAAACACCATATATTTT
TRBJ1-5 | TRBV10-3 | - | - | CAISGSDEPQHF | TGTGCCATCAGTGGGTCGGACGAACCCCAGCATTTT
TRBJ1-3 | TRBV6-5 | - | - | CASSYGTVSGNTIYF | TGTGCCAGCAGTTACGGAACCGTCTCTGGAAACACCATATATTTT
TRBJ2-3 | TRBV28 | - | - | CASTPHSGSDTQYF | TGTGCCAGTACCCCCCATAGTGGTTCGGATACGCAGTATTTT